A single sample is the source of the 15 T cell receptor beta chains below, sequenced in a study of blood T cell repertoires in COVID-19. The protocol was immunoSEQ multiplex PCR, while the TCRdb copy is restricted to in-frame clones and leaves out a portion. The sample has some 130,000 clones, roughly two thirds seen once. Specimen: peripheral blood. All receptors come from a woman aged 70-85 years with acute or convalescent COVID-19.

A few counts support this clone. This rearrangement joins TRBV6-5 to TRBJ1-6, with TRBD1 identical over 7 bases. In germline, CDR1 is MNHEY, CDR2 SVGAGI. V trimming: 6 bases; J trimming: 5 bases; junction bases outside the gene matches: 4. The length of the CDR3 is 14 residues. CDR3 region: CASRKTGNNSPLHF. The CDR3 DNA reads TGTGCCAGCAGGAAGACAGGGAATAATTCACCCCTCCACTTT.

The gene calls are TRBV5-8 and TRBJ2-7; TRBD2 matches 7 bases. This CDR3 has 15 amino acids. Germline CDR1 and CDR2: SGHTS and YDEGEE. Losses at the gene ends were 0 bases for V and 3 bases for J; bases not matched to a gene: 6. For the CDR3, the DNA is TGTGCCAGCAGCTTGGTATCTAGCGGATACTACGAGCAGTACTTC. Translation gives CASSLVSSGYYEQYF.

This chain uses TRBV7-9 with TRBJ2-1; D is possibly TRBD1 (5 bases). V lost 5 bases and J 3 bases, leaving 8 bases between the germline ends. CDR1 and CDR2 from the germline V gene are SEHNR and FQNEAQ (reference sequence). CDR3 length: 13 residues. The CDR3 here is CASSVTGYNEQFF. CDR3 bases: TGTGCCAGCAGCGTTACAGGCTACAATGAGCAGTTCTTC.

The J gene is TRBJ1-1, the V gene TRBV7-2, with D unresolved. This CDR3 region has 12 residues. CDR1 and CDR2 (germline): SGHTA, FQGNSA. V was trimmed by 1 base and J by 10 bases, leaving 10 bases between them. CDR3: CASSLDTVRAFF. Written as DNA, the CDR3 is TGTGCCAGCAGCTTAGATACCGTGCGAGCTTTCTTT.

In this sample, this clone turned up many times. The J gene is TRBJ2-1, the V gene TRBV18; TRBD2 matches 12 bases. The CDR3 sequence is 18 residues long. V lost 1 base to trimming and J lost 5 bases; unmatched junction nucleotides: 9. Germline values: CDR1 KGHSH, CDR2 LQKENI. CDR3 nucleotide sequence: TGTGCCAGCTCACCACAAGTTTTACTAGCGGGAGGTGACAATGAGCAGTTCTTC. This codes for CASSPQVLLAGGDNEQFF. Filled out from reference TRBV18 and TRBJ2-1, the complete variable domain reads NAGVMQNPRHLVRRRGQEARLRCSPMKGHSHVYWYRQLPEEGLKFMVYLQKENIIDESGMPKERFSAEFPKEGPSILRIQQVVRGDSAAYFCASSPQVLLAGGDNEQFFGPGTRLTVL.

The gene calls are TRBV7-9 and TRBJ1-6; 10 bases align to TRBD1. Looked up from germline, CDR1 is SEHNR and CDR2 is FQNEAQ (reference sequence). The CDR3 extends over 18 amino acids. V lost 2 bases to trimming and J lost 6 bases; unmatched junction nucleotides: 10. The CDR3 region is CASSLTTRDRGSNSPLHF. CDR3 bases: TGTGCCAGCAGCTTAACCACGCGGGACAGGGGCTCTAATTCACCCCTCCACTTT.

The CDR3: CASSLGLQETQYF. Here the CDR3 DNA reads TGTGCCAGCAGCTTGGGACTTCAAGAGACCCAGTACTTC. This chain joins TRBV9 and TRBJ2-5; D might be TRBD2 (6 bases). The V end lost 4 bases, the J end lost 2 bases, and 9 bases lay between the germline ends. Germline V lookup: CDR1 SGDLS, CDR2 YYNGEE. The CDR3 length is 13 residues.

The V and J genes are TRBV2 and TRBJ2-7; TRBD2 might be the D (5 bases). This CDR3 spans 14 amino acids. The V and J ends lost 3 bases and 3 bases respectively, with 12 bases between them. Germline loops: CDR1 SNHLY, CDR2 FYNNEI. The CDR3 is CASSEAGWSYEQYF. The DNA for the CDR3 is TGTGCCAGCAGTGAGGCGGGTTGGAGCTACGAGCAGTACTTC.

The V gene is TRBV7-2, the J gene TRBJ2-1, with TRBD2 matching 10 bases. The CDR3 runs to 19 residues. Trimming cost V 1 base and J 0 bases; bases outside gene matches: 9. The V gene's germline CDR1 is SGHTA and CDR2 FQGNSA. The CDR3 DNA is TGTGCCAGCAGCTTAGGGCTAGCGGGGGCCGGTTTCTCCTACAATGAGCAGTTCTTC. Amino acid sequence: CASSLGLAGAGFSYNEQFF.

V and J are TRBV19 and TRBJ2-5; 12 bases map to TRBD1. Per germline, CDR1 LNHDA and CDR2 SQIVND (reference sequence). Trimming at V came to 4 bases and at J to 4 bases, leaving 4 bases not matched to a gene. CDR3 size: 15 residues. The CDR3 DNA sequence: TGTGCCAGTAGTACTGGGACAGGGGGCAGAGAGACCCAGTACTTC. Protein product: CASSTGTGGRETQYF.

The gene calls are TRBV3-1 (or the pseudogene TRBV3-2) and TRBJ1-4, with 7 positions matching TRBD1. Germline V gene data show CDR1 as LGHDT and CDR2 as YNNKEL (reference sequence). The CDR3 sequence is 15 residues long. V was clipped by 1 base and J by 3 bases; unmatched bases: 2. The DNA for the CDR3 is TGTGCCAGCAGCCAAGGCAGGGGGTCTAATGAAAAACTGTTTTTT. This codes for CASSQGRGSNEKLFF.

About this clone: Different DNA sequences within this sample yield the same CDR3. The genes are TRBV18 and TRBJ1-2, with TRBD1 identical over 7 bases. Germline CDR1 reads KGHSH; CDR2 reads LQKENI. The CDR3 length is 13 residues. After removal of 3 bases from V and 4 bases from J, the junction contained 2 bases not matched to a gene. CDR3 sequence (DNA): TGTGCCAGCTCACCCGACAGGGTCTATGGCTACACCTTC. As protein: CASSPDRVYGYTF.

V is TRBV9 and J is TRBJ1-2; D is perhaps TRBD1 (5 bases). The CDR3 has 15 amino acids. The germline V and J ends were trimmed by 3 bases and 4 bases, with 16 bases remaining between them. Germline V gene data show CDR1 as SGDLS and CDR2 as YYNGEE. CDR3 coding DNA: TGTGCCAGCAGCGCTGATGGGGGGTCGGGCTATGGCTACACCTTC. Translated: CASSADGGSGYGYTF. Using reference TRBV9 and TRBJ1-2 for the parts outside the CDR3, the full variable domain is DSGVTQTPKHLITATGQRVTLRCSPRSGDLSVYWYQQSLDQGLQFLIQYYNGEERAKGNILERFSAQQFPDLHSELNLSSLELGDSALYFCASSADGGSGYGYTFGSGTRLTVV.

The genes are TRBV29-1 and TRBJ1-2, with D unclear. CDR1 SQVTM and CDR2 ANQGSEA come from the germline V gene. V was clipped by 0 bases and J by 4 bases, with 15 bases between them. CDR3 length: 15 residues. CDR3: CSVEDNAGPFYGYTF. CDR3 coding DNA: TGCAGCGTTGAAGATAATGCGGGTCCGTTCTATGGCTACACCTTC. The variable domain in full, completed from reference TRBV29-1 and TRBJ1-2, reads SAVISQKPSRDICQRGTSLTIQCQVDSQVTMMFWYRQQPGQSLTLIATANQGSEATYESGFVIDKFPISRPNLTFSTLTVSNMSPEDSSIYLCSVEDNAGPFYGYTFGSGTRLTVV.

This sequence joins TRBV7-7 and TRBJ2-5, with TRBD2 matching 14 bases. The CDR3 has 18 amino acids. Germline V gives CDR1 SSHAT, CDR2 FNYEAQ (reference sequence). The trim removed 4 bases at V and 2 bases at J, leaving 9 bases unmatched. The CDR3 DNA follows: TGTGCCAGCAGCTGGGGGACTAGCGGGGGCCTCCTACAAGAGACCCAGTACTTC. Protein: CASSWGTSGGLLQETQYF.